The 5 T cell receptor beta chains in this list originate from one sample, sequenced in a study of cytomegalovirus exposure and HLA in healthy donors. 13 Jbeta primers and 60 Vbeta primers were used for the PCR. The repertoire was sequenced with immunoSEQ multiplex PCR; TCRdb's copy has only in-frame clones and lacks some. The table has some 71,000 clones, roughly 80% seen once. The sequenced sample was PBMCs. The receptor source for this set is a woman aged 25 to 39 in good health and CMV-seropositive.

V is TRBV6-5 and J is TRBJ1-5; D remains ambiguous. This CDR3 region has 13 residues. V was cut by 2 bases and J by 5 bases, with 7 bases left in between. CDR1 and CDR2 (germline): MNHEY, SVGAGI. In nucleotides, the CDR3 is TGTGCCAGCAGTTACGAGCGGGATCAGCCCCAGCATTTT. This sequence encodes CASSYERDQPQHF.

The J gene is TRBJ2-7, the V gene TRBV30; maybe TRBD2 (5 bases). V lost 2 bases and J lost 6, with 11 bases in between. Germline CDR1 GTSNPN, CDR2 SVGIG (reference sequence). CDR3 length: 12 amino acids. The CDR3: CAWSSGRGEQYF. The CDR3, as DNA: TGTGCCTGGAGTTCAGGACGGGGCGAGCAGTACTTC.

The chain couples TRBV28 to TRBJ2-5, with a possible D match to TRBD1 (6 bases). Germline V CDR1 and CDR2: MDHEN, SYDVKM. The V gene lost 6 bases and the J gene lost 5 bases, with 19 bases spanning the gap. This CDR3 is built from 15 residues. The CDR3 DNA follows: TGTGCCAGCAGCACCAACGGCAGGGGTAGGGAGACCCAGTACTTC. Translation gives CASSTNGRGRETQYF.

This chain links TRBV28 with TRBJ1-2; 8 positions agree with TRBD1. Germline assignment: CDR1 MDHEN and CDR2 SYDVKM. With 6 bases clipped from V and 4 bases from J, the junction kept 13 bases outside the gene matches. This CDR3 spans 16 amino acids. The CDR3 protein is CASSRRGQGEIYGYTF. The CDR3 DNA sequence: TGTGCCAGCAGCCGACGCGGACAGGGAGAAATCTATGGCTACACCTTC.

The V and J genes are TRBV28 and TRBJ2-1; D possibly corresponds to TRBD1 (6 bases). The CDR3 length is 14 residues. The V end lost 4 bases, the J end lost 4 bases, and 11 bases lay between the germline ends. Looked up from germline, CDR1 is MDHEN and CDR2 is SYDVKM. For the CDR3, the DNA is TGTGCCAGCAGTTGGGCAGGGGCTTACAATGAGCAGTTCTTC. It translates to CASSWAGAYNEQFF.